The source of this T cell receptor (beta chain) is a study of T cell responses to AZD1222 COVID-19 vaccine. Here immunoSEQ multiplex PCR was the method, and the copy in TCRdb shows in-frame clones only, minus some. The repertoire holds roughly 180,000 clones, with approximately 90% as singletons. Pooling of second doses given at about 4 or about 12 weeks was done. Findings and caveats of the study: CD4 TCRs associated with vaccination spanned spike, dominating at 160-218 and 743-854.

Germline-derived CDR1 and CDR2 are MGHDK and SYGVNS. The CDR3 spans 13 residues. V was clipped by 1 base and J by 1 base, with 4 bases between them. About this clone itself: What it recognizes is unknown.

The TCR sequence derives from an adult who received the AZD1222 COVID-19 vaccine. The material sequenced was peripheral blood, taken 28 days after the second AZD1222 dose. This chain uses TRBV25-1 with TRBJ1-1; no clear D. CDR3 in amino acids: CASSESRNTEAFF. The CDR3 bases are TGTGCCAGCAGTGAATCAAGGAACACTGAAGCTTTCTTT. The entire variable domain, with the rest obtained from reference TRBV25-1 and TRBJ1-1, is as follows: EADIYQTPRYLVIGTGKKITLECSQTMGHDKMYWYQQDPGMELHLIHYSYGVNSTEKGDLSSESTVSRIRTEHFPLTLESARPSHTSQYLCASSESRNTEAFFGQGTRLTVV.